This T cell receptor (beta chain) was recorded in a study of control samples from healthy donors and cancer patients. Germline V CDR1 and CDR2: LNHDA, SQIVND (reference sequence). This CDR3 is built from 16 residues. Clones were sequenced by immunoSEQ multiplex PCR, and TCRdb holds only the in-frame ones, with some missing. The table lists around 68,000 clones, about four fifths of them singletons. This clonotype was obtained from a man aged 50 to 59 in good health. The rearrangement links TRBV19 to TRBJ2-1; D possibly corresponds to TRBD1 (8 bases). Sequences were obtained from blood. The CDR3 reads CARGGDYADRANEQFF. The CDR3 DNA follows: TGTGCGAGGGGGGGGGATTATGCGGACAGGGCCAATGAGCAGTTCTTC.